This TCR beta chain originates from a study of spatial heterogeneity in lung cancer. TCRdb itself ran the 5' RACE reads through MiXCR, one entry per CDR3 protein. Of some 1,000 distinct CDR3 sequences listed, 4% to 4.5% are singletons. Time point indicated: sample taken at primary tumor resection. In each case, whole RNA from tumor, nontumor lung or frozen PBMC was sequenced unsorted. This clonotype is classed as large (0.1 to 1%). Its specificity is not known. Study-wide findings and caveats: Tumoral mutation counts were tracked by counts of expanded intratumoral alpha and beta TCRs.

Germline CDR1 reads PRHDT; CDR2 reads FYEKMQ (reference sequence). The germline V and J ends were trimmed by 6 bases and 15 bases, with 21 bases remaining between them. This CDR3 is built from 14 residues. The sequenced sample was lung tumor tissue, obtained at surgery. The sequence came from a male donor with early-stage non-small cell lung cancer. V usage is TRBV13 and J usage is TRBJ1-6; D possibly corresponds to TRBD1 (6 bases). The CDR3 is CASSPHRASPHLHF. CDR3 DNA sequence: TGTGCCAGCAGTCCTCACAGGGCCAGTCCCCACCTCCACTTT.